Following are 5 T cell receptor beta chains from one sample sequenced in a study of blood T cell repertoires in COVID-19. Repertoires were generated with immunoSEQ multiplex PCR, while TCRdb's copy carries only in-frame clones and drops some. The table has around 250,000 clones, 86% seen once. The sample consisted of peripheral blood. These receptors all stem from a woman aged 25 to 39 with active or convalescent COVID-19.

This clone showed up just once. The chain is built from TRBV2 and TRBJ2-5; 15 bases are a match to TRBD2. This CDR3 is 16 amino acids long. Germline CDR1 and CDR2: SNHLY and FYNNEI. The V segment lost 6 bases and the J segment 5 bases; nucleotides outside the gene matches: 7. Here the CDR3 DNA reads TGTGCCAGCAGCCGGACTAGCGGGGGGGCCCGGGAGACCCAGTACTTC. Translation: CASSRTSGGARETQYF.

There are a few counts of this clone. The V gene is TRBV5-6, the J gene TRBJ1-1; D is uncertain. V lost 4 bases to trimming and J lost 5 bases, with 15 bases between them. Germline-derived CDR1 and CDR2 are SGHDT and YYEEEE. The CDR3 runs 14 residues. The CDR3, as DNA: TGTGCCAGCAGCCTGTGGGCCCGGGGAACTGAAGCTTTCTTT. Residues: CASSLWARGTEAFF.

This chain joins TRBV10-2 and TRBJ2-1, with a possible D match to TRBD1 (6 bases). Germline CDR1 WSHSY, CDR2 SAAADI. The length of the CDR3 is 13 residues. V lost 6 bases and J 8 bases, leaving 14 bases between the germline ends. The CDR3 DNA follows: TGCGCCAGCAGGGTGGACAGTTCATATGAGCAGTTCTTC. Translation gives CASRVDSSYEQFF.

V is TRBV2 and J is TRBJ2-1, with a possible D match to TRBD2 (5 bases). V lost 5 bases, J lost 4 bases, and 9 bases lay in between. The V gene's germline CDR1 is SNHLY and CDR2 FYNNEI. CDR3 length equals 13 residues. In nucleotides, the CDR3 is TGTGCCAGCAGTTCACGGACTTACAATGAGCAGTTCTTC. Translation gives CASSSRTYNEQFF.

This chain joins TRBV6-5 and TRBJ1-5; TRBD1 matches at 8 bases. Per the germline V gene, CDR1 is MNHEY and CDR2 is SVGAGI. With V trimmed by 9 bases and J by 5 bases, 6 bases remained unmatched. CDR3 length equals 13 residues. The CDR3 protein is CASGQGRDQPQHF. CDR3 coding DNA: TGTGCCAGTGGACAGGGAAGGGATCAGCCCCAGCATTTT.